The rows below give T cell receptor beta chains drawn from one sample of a study of blood T cell repertoires in COVID-19. The table came from immunoSEQ multiplex PCR; TCRdb's copy has only in-frame clones and leaves some out. Among a few hundred thousand clones, approximately 85% were seen once, and the ten largest hold roughly 4.3%. The source material was PBMCs or T cells enriched from blood (not recorded which). All receptors come from a woman in her thirties who had recovered from COVID-19. Both conserved end residues are part of each CDR3. A D gene is named only where the DNA matches it firmly. A row's size may be missing; if present it is once, few, many or a size class.

clone_size	d_call	v_call	j_call	cdr3_aa	cdr3_nt
-	-	TRBV7-9	TRBJ1-1	CASSLASSPEAFF	TGTGCCAGCAGCTTAGCGAGTTCCCCTGAAGCTTTCTTT
-	TRBD2	TRBV27	TRBJ2-1	CASSLLGGPRNEQFF	TGTGCCAGCAGTTTATTGGGAGGGCCGAGGAATGAGCAGTTCTTC
-	TRBD1	TRBV7-9	TRBJ1-2	CASSSDRGRDYGYTF	TGTGCCAGCAGCTCAGACAGGGGGCGAGACTATGGCTACACCTTC
-	-	TRBV7-9	TRBJ2-2	CASSPPGGELFF	TGTGCCAGCAGTCCTCCGGGCGGGGAGCTGTTTTTT
-	-	TRBV14	TRBJ2-1	CASSRSSQPNEQFF	TGTGCCAGCAGCCGCAGTTCCCAACCCAATGAGCAGTTCTTC
-	TRBD2	TRBV4-2	TRBJ2-7	CASSQEIRGRAYEQYF	TGTGCCAGCAGCCAAGAGATACGCGGGAGAGCCTACGAGCAGTACTTC
few	-	TRBV5-1	TRBJ1-4	CASRPQGVGEKLFF	TGCGCCAGCAGACCACAGGGAGTAGGGGAAAAACTGTTTTTT
-	TRBD1	TRBV28	TRBJ1-1	CASSLLTGWYTEAFF	TGTGCCAGCAGTTTACTGACAGGGTGGTACACTGAAGCTTTCTTT
-	TRBD2	TRBV6-1	TRBJ2-7	CASSDGLADSYEQYF	TGTGCCAGCAGTGACGGGCTAGCGGACTCCTACGAGCAGTACTTC
-	-	TRBV21-1	TRBJ1-1	CARVPRGMFF	TGTGCCAGAGTCCCCCGCGGGATGTTCTTT
-	TRBD1	TRBV3-1/TRBV3-2	TRBJ2-1	CATRDRGGYNEQFF	TGTGCCACCCGAGACAGGGGTGGTTACAATGAGCAGTTCTTC
-	-	TRBV4-1	TRBJ1-6	CASSQDLTAPSPLHF	TGCGCCAGCAGCCAAGATCTCACAGCTCCATCACCCCTCCACTTT
-	-	TRBV20-1	TRBJ2-7	CSASYPAARDEQYF	TGCAGTGCTAGTTACCCTGCGGCCAGAGACGAGCAGTACTTC
few	-	TRBV12-3/TRBV12-4	TRBJ1-5	CASSFGRDQPQHF	TGTGCCAGCAGTTTTGGTCGGGATCAGCCCCAGCATTTT
-	TRBD2	TRBV18	TRBJ2-3	CASSPGLDTDTQYF	TGTGCCAGCTCACCGGGACTAGACACAGATACGCAGTATTTT
-	TRBD1	TRBV30	TRBJ2-1	CAWSMGQGANEQFF	TGTGCCTGGAGTATGGGACAGGGGGCAAATGAGCAGTTCTTC